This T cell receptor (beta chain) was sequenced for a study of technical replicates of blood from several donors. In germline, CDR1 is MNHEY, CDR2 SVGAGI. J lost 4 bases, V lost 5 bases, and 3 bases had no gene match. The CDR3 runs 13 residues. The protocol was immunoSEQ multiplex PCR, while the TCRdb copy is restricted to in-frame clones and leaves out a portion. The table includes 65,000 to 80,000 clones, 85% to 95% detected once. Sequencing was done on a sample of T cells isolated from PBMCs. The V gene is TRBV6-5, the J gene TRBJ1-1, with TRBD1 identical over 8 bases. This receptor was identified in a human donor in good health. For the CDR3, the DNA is TGTGCCAGCAGTCCAGGGGGCTTCACTGAAGCTTTCTTT. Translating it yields CASSPGGFTEAFF.